Included here is one T cell receptor beta chain sequence, with context. Naive CD8 cells, CD45RO-negative and positively selected for CCR7, excluded terminally differentiated effector memory CD45RA+ cells. This specimen comes from a study of shared clonotypes between healthy human individuals. The method was immunoSEQ multiplex PCR; TCRdb's version includes in-frame clones alone and lacks a portion of them. Of 1.5 million to 2.5 million clones listed, approximately 94% are singletons. Sequenced input: naive CD8+ T cells sorted from blood. This receptor was obtained from a man aged 18-30 years in good health.

The CDR3 is CASRWDRGYEQYF. For the CDR3, the DNA is TGTGCCAGCCGATGGGACAGGGGCTACGAGCAGTACTTC. The rearrangement joins TRBV6-5 to TRBJ2-7, with 10 bases lining up with TRBD1. Germline CDR1 is MNHEY and CDR2 is SVGAGI. J lost 3 bases, V lost 8 bases, and 4 bases had no gene match. This CDR3 region has 13 residues.